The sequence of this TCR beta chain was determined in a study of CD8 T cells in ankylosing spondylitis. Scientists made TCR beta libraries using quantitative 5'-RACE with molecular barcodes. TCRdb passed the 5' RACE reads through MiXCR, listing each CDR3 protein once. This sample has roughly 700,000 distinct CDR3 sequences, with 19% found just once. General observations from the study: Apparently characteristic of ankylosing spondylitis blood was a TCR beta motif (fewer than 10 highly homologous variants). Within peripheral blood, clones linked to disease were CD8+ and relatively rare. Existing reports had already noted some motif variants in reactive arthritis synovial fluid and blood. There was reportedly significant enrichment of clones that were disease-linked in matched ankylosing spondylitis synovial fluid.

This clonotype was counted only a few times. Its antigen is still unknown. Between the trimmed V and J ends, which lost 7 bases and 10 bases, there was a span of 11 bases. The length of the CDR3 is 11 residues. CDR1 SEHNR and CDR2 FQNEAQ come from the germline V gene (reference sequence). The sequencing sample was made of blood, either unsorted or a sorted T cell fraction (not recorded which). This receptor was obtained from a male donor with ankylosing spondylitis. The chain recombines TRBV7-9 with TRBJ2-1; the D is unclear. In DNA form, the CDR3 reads TGTGCCAGCACCCCCGGGCAAGAGCAGTTCTTC. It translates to CASTPGQEQFF.